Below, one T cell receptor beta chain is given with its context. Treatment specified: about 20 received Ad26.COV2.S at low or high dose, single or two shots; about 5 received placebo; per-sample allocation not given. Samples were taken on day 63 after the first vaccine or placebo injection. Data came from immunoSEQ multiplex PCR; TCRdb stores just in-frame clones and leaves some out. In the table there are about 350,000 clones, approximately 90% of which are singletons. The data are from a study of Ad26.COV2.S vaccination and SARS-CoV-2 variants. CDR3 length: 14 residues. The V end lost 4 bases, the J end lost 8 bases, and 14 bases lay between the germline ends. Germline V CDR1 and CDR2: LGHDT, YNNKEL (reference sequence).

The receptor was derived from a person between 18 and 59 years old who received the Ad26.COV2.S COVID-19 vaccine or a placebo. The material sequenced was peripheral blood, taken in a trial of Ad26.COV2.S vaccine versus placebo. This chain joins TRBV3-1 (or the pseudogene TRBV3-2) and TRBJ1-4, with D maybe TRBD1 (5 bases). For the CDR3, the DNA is TGTGCCAGCAGCCTCAGGGAGGTAGGCGAAAAACTGTTTTTT. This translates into CASSLREVGEKLFF.